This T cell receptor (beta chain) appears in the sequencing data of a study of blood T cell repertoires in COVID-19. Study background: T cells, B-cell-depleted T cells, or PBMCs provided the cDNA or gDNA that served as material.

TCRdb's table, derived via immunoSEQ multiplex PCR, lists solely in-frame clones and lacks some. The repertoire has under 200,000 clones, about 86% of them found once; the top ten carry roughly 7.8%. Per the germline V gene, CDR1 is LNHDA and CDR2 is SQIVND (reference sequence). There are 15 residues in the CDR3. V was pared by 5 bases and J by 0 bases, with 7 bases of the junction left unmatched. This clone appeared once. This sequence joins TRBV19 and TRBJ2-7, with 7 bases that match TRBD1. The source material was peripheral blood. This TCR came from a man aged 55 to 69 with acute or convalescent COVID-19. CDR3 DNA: TGTGCCAGTAGTTCTTCAGGGGGTGGCTCCTACGAGCAGTACTTC. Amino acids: CASSSSGGGSYEQYF.